This passage covers 19 T cell receptor beta chains from one sample sequenced in a study of T cells in Graves' hyperthyroidism and ophthalmopathy. Template material for amplifying TCR beta CDR3 regions consisted of RNA transcripts. Carried out on the TCR CDR3, a first-round RT-PCR used the HTBI primer set. TCRdb re-called the multiplex PCR reads with MiXCR, one entry per CDR3 protein. The top ten clones hold around 17% of a sample with about 480,000 distinct CDR3 sequences, approximately 15% of them seen once. Sequenced input: blood. Receptors originate from a woman aged 18-29 years with Graves' hyperthyroidism.

In its sample, this clonotype was seen many times. This sequence joins TRBV5-1 and TRBJ2-7; D not certain. Looked up from germline, CDR1 is SGHRS and CDR2 is YFSETQ. V was pared by 3 bases and J by 6 bases, with 7 bases between. The CDR3 sequence is 11 residues long. The CDR3 reads CASSSTFEQYF. CDR3 nucleotide sequence: TGCGCCAGCAGCTCAACTTTCGAGCAGTACTTC.

This clonotype was seen repeatedly, ten times or more. This chain links TRBV29-1 with TRBJ1-1; weak D call: TRBD1 (5 bases). V was shortened by 6 bases and J by 1 base, with 9 bases between the two germline ends. Germline values: CDR1 SQVTM, CDR2 ANQGSEA. This CDR3 region has 12 residues. CDR3 in DNA: TGCAGCGTAACCCAGGGGAACACTGAAGCTTTCTTT. Protein sequence: CSVTQGNTEAFF.

This clonotype was picked up many times. This sequence joins TRBV4-2 and TRBJ2-5; D call uncertain. V was clipped by 4 bases and J by 2 bases, with 11 bases between them. The CDR3 contains 14 residues. Per germline, CDR1 LGHNA and CDR2 YNFKEQ. CDR3 in DNA: TGTGCCAGCAGCCCCCACTATGGGCAAGAGACCCAGTACTTC. Amino acid sequence: CASSPHYGQETQYF.

This clonotype has a count of ten or more. This chain joins TRBV11-3 and TRBJ2-1, with TRBD2 matching over 9 bases. Germline V gene lookup returns CDR1 SGHNT and CDR2 YENEEA. Trimming at V came to 1 base and at J to 5 bases, leaving 6 bases not matched to a gene. The CDR3 runs 16 residues. The DNA for the CDR3 is TGTGCCAGCAGCTTAGGGCTAGCGGGAATCGACAATGAGCAGTTCTTC. Translation: CASSLGLAGIDNEQFF.

This clonotype was detected ten times or more. V usage is TRBV10-3 and J usage is TRBJ2-3; D is ambiguous. The length of the CDR3 is 14 residues. CDR1 is ENHRY and CDR2 is SYGVKD in the germline V gene. Trimming removed 6 bases at V and 5 bases at J, with 15 bases between. This chain's CDR3 is CAIRAGSRGDTQYF. The CDR3 DNA reads TGTGCCATCAGGGCCGGGTCAAGAGGAGATACGCAGTATTTT.

The chain recombines TRBV27 with TRBJ1-1; D is perhaps TRBD1 (5 bases). V lost 9 bases, J lost 4 bases, and 12 bases lay in between. In germline, CDR1 is MNHEY, CDR2 SMNVEV (reference sequence). The CDR3 is made up of 12 amino acids. Written as DNA, the CDR3 is TGTGCCAGTACAGGTTTGGGCACTGAAGCTTTCTTT. Protein: CASTGLGTEAFF.

The V gene is TRBV5-4, the J gene TRBJ2-7, with 8 bases identical to TRBD2. J gave up 4 bases and V 2 bases, and 8 bases lay outside the gene matches. The CDR3 loop spans 15 amino acids. CDR1 and CDR2 from the germline V gene are SGHNT and YYREEE (reference sequence). The CDR3 bases are TGTGCCAGCAGCTTTATCGGGACTAGTACGTACGAGCAGTACTTC. This codes for CASSFIGTSTYEQYF.

There are a few counts of this clonotype. The chain couples TRBV28 to TRBJ1-2, with D possibly TRBD1 on 5 matching bases. This CDR3 contains 13 residues. Germline CDR1 reads MDHEN; CDR2 reads SYDVKM. The V end lost 1 base, the J end lost 8 bases, and 11 bases lay between the germline ends. The CDR3 coding sequence is TGTGCCAGCAGTTTATTAGTTAGGGGAGGCTACACCTTC. This gives the protein CASSLLVRGGYTF.

This clonotype was found many times. The chain carries TRBV6-1 and TRBJ1-6, with TRBD1 matching 10 bases. Trimming cost V 5 bases and J 10 bases; bases outside gene matches: 5. Germline CDR1 and CDR2: MNHNS and SASEGT. This CDR3 is 14 amino acids long. The CDR3 DNA reads as TGTGCCAGCAGTCCCGGGACAGGGGCCTCACCCCTCCACTTT. Translated, it gives CASSPGTGASPLHF.

This clonotype was recorded at least ten times. The rearrangement uses TRBV24-1 and TRBJ1-1; D gene ambiguous. V was trimmed by 6 bases and J by 1 base, leaving 20 bases between them. Germline-derived CDR1 and CDR2 are KGHDR and SFDVKD. The length of the CDR3 is 17 residues. CDR3 sequence (DNA): TGTGCCACCAGTATGAGGAGGCAGAAGTCTACGAACACTGAAGCTTTCTTT. Its protein is CATSMRRQKSTNTEAFF.

This clonotype was recorded many times. V gene TRBV9 combines with J gene TRBJ1-1; D remains ambiguous. Trimming stripped 0 bases from V and 2 bases from J, with 8 bases between. The germline V gene encodes CDR1 SGDLS and CDR2 YYNGEE. The CDR3 covers 14 residues. CDR3 amino acids: CASSVDLGNTEAFF. CDR3 nucleotide sequence: TGTGCCAGCAGCGTAGATCTGGGAAACACTGAAGCTTTCTTT.

This clonotype occurred many times. This chain connects TRBV12-3 or TRBV12-4 to TRBJ2-1; D gene unclear. V was trimmed by 3 bases and J by 7 bases, leaving 13 bases between them. The CDR3 has 14 residues. The DNA of the CDR3 is TGTGCCAGCAGTTTCTCAGGTGTAGCAAATGAGCAGTTCTTC. This codes for CASSFSGVANEQFF.

V gene TRBV3-1 combines with J gene TRBJ2-5; 7 nucleotides align to TRBD1. This CDR3 is built from 14 residues. Germline trimming cut 2 bases from V and 6 bases from J; bases unmatched to any gene: 6. From germline, CDR1 is LGHDT and CDR2 YNNKEL (reference sequence). As DNA, the CDR3 is TGTGCCAGCAGCCAAAGTAACAGGGGTCAGACCCAGTACTTC. Residues: CASSQSNRGQTQYF.

About this clonotype itself: Since no conserved phenylalanine or tryptophan closes the CDR3, a read error is the likely cause. It is unclear where the CDR3 begins or ends on the DNA, so no DNA is shown, and the CDR3 is as TCRdb lists it. This rearrangement joins TRBV6-2 or TRBV6-3 to TRBJ1-2. The CDR3 sequence runs 13 residues, both termini included. Germline V lookup: CDR1 MNHEY, CDR2 SVGEGT. The CDR3 loop is CASISRPNYGHTI.

The rearrangement joins TRBV25-1 to TRBJ2-2; 7 nucleotides match TRBD1. This CDR3 has 16 amino acids. V was pared by 6 bases and J by 5 bases, with 12 bases of the junction left unmatched. Germline assignment: CDR1 MGHDK and CDR2 SYGVNS. CDR3 bases: TGTGCCAGCAGCCGTTTCCCGGGACAGATAACCGGGGAGCTGTTTTTT. Amino acid sequence: CASSRFPGQITGELFF. The whole variable domain, filled in from reference TRBV25-1 and TRBJ2-2, reads EADIYQTPRYLVIGTGKKITLECSQTMGHDKMYWYQQDPGMELHLIHYSYGVNSTEKGDLSSESTVSRIRTEHFPLTLESARPSHTSQYLCASSRFPGQITGELFFGEGSRLTVL.

This clonotype was seen many times. This chain connects TRBV30 to TRBJ1-5, with 7 positions matching TRBD1. The V gene's germline CDR1 is GTSNPN and CDR2 SVGIG (reference sequence). This CDR3 is built from 16 residues. The J segment lost 5 bases and the V segment lost 4 bases, leaving 14 bases of the junction unmatched. Here the CDR3 DNA reads TGTGCCTGGACCTCAGGGGGGGCAAGTTCGTATCAGCCCCAGCATTTT. It translates to CAWTSGGASSYQPQHF.

This clonotype was recorded a few times. The chain is built from TRBV15 and TRBJ2-1, with 11 bases matching TRBD2. This CDR3 has 15 amino acids. The V and J ends lost 6 bases and 2 bases, in that order; junction bases with no gene match: 3. The germline V gene has CDR1 LNHNV and CDR2 YYDKDF (reference sequence). CDR3 nucleotide sequence: TGTGCCACCAGGTCGACTAGCGGGGCCTACAATGAGCAGTTCTTC. This gives the protein CATRSTSGAYNEQFF.

This clonotype was detected a few times. This chain connects TRBV30 to TRBJ2-7; 8 bases map to TRBD1. Germline V gives CDR1 GTSNPN, CDR2 SVGIG (reference sequence). The CDR3 consists of 13 residues. The ends lost 4 bases at V and 4 bases at J; junction bases unmatched: 6. Here the CDR3 DNA reads TGTGCCTGGACCGGGACAGGAGAATACGAGCAGTACTTC. Its protein is CAWTGTGEYEQYF.

This clonotype was picked up a small number of times. The rearrangement uses TRBV4-1 and TRBJ1-2, with D perhaps TRBD1 (5 bases). CDR3 length: 15 residues. Germline V CDR1 and CDR2: MGHRA, YSYEKL. V lost 3 bases and J lost 2, with 13 bases in between. The CDR3 region has the DNA TGCGCCAGCAGCCACCCACCCCAGGGCAACTATGGCTACACCTTC. It translates to CASSHPPQGNYGYTF.